These 3 T cell receptor beta chains came from one sample sequenced in a study of STAT3 mutations in large granular lymphocyte leukemia. Findings and caveats of the study: Every T-LGLL patient had at least one immunodominant TCRbeta clonotype.

No antigens are known for them. The data were produced by immunoSEQ multiplex PCR, yet TCRdb's version contains in-frame clones alone and is incomplete. The table lists some 5,800 clones, around 77% of them singletons. The sequenced sample consisted of peripheral blood mononuclear cells. Every receptor here comes from a man in his forties with T-cell large granular lymphocyte leukemia. Some clones in this sample may be carry-over from other donors' samples.

The gene calls are TRBV5-5 and TRBJ2-3; 8 bases are a match to TRBD2. Per germline, CDR1 SGHKS and CDR2 YYEKEE (reference sequence). CDR3 length: 12 amino acids. Germline trimming cut 0 bases from V and 14 bases from J; bases unmatched to any gene: 5. The CDR3, as DNA: TGTGCCAGCAGCTTGGATGGGACTAGGGGGTATTTT. This codes for CASSLDGTRGYF.

The chain employs TRBV4-2 and TRBJ2-1; D remains unclear. The germline CDR1 and CDR2 sequences are LGHNA and YNFKEQ. V was pared by 2 bases and J by 6 bases, with 11 bases between. The CDR3 contains 14 residues. CDR3 DNA: TGTGCCAGCAGCCAACGCCAATGGGGCAATGAGCAGTTCTTC. This codes for CASSQRQWGNEQFF.

In regard to this clone: The junction does not match germline at one end; this may be a read error. The chain employs TRBV7-7 and TRBJ1-4; 7 nucleotides align to TRBD1. The CDR3 loop spans 18 amino acids. Germline V lookup: CDR1 SSHAT, CDR2 FNYEAQ (reference sequence). The DNA of the CDR3 is TGTGCTAGCAGCCCATTGGTAGGGGGCGCGGGAACTAATGAAAAACTGTTTTTT. Amino acids: CASSPLVGGAGTNEKLFF.